These T cell receptor beta chains were read from a single sample in a study of cytomegalovirus exposure and HLA in healthy donors. Libraries were prepared by immunoSEQ multiplex PCR; TCRdb keeps only in-frame clonotypes and omits some of them. This sample carries tens of thousands of clones, roughly 80% of them seen once, and the ten largest clones take 2.4%. Source material: PBMCs. The receptor set was obtained from a woman in her fifties or sixties in good health and CMV-seronegative. Each CDR3 is given with its conserved first and last residue. D genes are given only for firm matches. A clone size is listed for some rows: how often the clone was seen (once, few, many), or a class if it is expanded.

d_gene,abundance,j_gene,v_gene,CDR3nt,CDR3aa
TRBD1,NA,TRBJ1-5,TRBV6-6,TGTGCCAGCAGCCAGGGACAGGCTAATCAGCCCCAGCATTTT,CASSQGQANQPQHF
NA,few,TRBJ2-6,TRBV7-2,TGTGCCAGCAGCCTACGACTCTCTGGGGCCAACGTCCTGACTTTC,CASSLRLSGANVLTF
TRBD1,few,TRBJ2-3,TRBV9,TGTGCCAGCAGCGTCAATCAGGGGGTCCTCACAGATACGCAGTATTTT,CASSVNQGVLTDTQYF
NA,NA,TRBJ1-6,TRBV5-5,TGTGCCAGCAGCTTGGGGTGGGGGGAATCACCCCTCCACTTT,CASSLGWGESPLHF
TRBD1,NA,TRBJ1-2,TRBV2,TGTGCCAGCACTGAACAGGGGGCGCCTAACTATGGCTACACCTTC,CASTEQGAPNYGYTF
NA,NA,TRBJ2-7,TRBV28,TGTGCCAGCAGTTTGGTGCAGGGCGAATCCCTCTACGAGCAGTACTTC,CASSLVQGESLYEQYF
NA,NA,TRBJ1-5,TRBV11-2,TGTGCCAGCAGCTTAAACAGGGATAGCAATCAGCCCCAGCATTTT,CASSLNRDSNQPQHF
NA,NA,TRBJ1-3,TRBV9,TGTGCCAGCAGCGTATCTGGACAGCCTGGAAACACCATATATTTT,CASSVSGQPGNTIYF
NA,few,TRBJ1-1,TRBV11-3,TGTGCCAGCAGCTTAGTTATGGACAAGGCCCGAAACACTGAAGCTTTCTTT,CASSLVMDKARNTEAFF
NA,NA,TRBJ2-1,TRBV11-2,TGTGCCAGCAGCTTTTTCGACTCCTTAGAGCAGTTCTTC,CASSFFDSLEQFF
TRBD2,NA,TRBJ2-5,TRBV7-2,TGTGCCAGCAGCTTCGGGGGGCAAGAGACCCAGTACTTC,CASSFGGQETQYF
NA,NA,TRBJ1-1,TRBV29-1,TGCAGCGTTAGACAAGGACAGAACACTGAAGCTTTCTTT,CSVRQGQNTEAFF
TRBD2,NA,TRBJ2-5,TRBV2,TGTGCCAGCAGTGAAAGGGCTAGCGGACAAGAGACCCAGTACTTC,CASSERASGQETQYF
NA,NA,TRBJ2-7,TRBV5-1,TGCGCCAGCAGCCAGCTCCTCAGGGGCCCCGTGGGGGACGAGCAGTACTTC,CASSQLLRGPVGDEQYF
NA,NA,TRBJ1-1,TRBV5-4,TGTGCCAGCGAGGGGGGGTACGACACTGAAGCTTTCTTT,CASEGGYDTEAFF
NA,NA,TRBJ1-3,TRBV28,TGTGCCAGCACCCAGGGCAGGCCGAGCTCTGGAAACACCATATATTTT,CASTQGRPSSGNTIYF
NA,NA,TRBJ2-7,TRBV29-1,TGCAGCGCCCGACGGGGAGGAAGGGACGAGCAGTACTTC,CSARRGGRDEQYF
TRBD1,NA,TRBJ1-1,TRBV7-9,TGTGCCAGCAGCTATCAGGCCGGGACAGGGTGGTCCACTGAAGCTTTCTTT,CASSYQAGTGWSTEAFF
NA,NA,TRBJ1-2,TRBV28,TGTGCCAGCAGTTTCCCAACGGACAGCATCTATGGCTACACCTTC,CASSFPTDSIYGYTF
NA,NA,TRBJ1-2,TRBV6-5,TGTGCCAGCAGTTATCGGGGGGGCTCCTATGGCTACACCTTC,CASSYRGGSYGYTF
TRBD2,NA,TRBJ2-1,TRBV11-1,TGTGCCAGCAGCTTCGGACTAGCGGATTACAATGAGCAGTTCTTC,CASSFGLADYNEQFF
TRBD1,once,TRBJ2-2,TRBV29-1,TGCAGCACGGGACAGGGGGCCACCGGGGAGCTGTTTTTT,CSTGQGATGELFF
TRBD2,NA,TRBJ2-1,TRBV5-1,TGCGCCAGCAGCTTTAATCCTAGCGGGGGGTCTACCGTTAACAATGAGCAGTTCTTC,CASSFNPSGGSTVNNEQFF
TRBD1,NA,TRBJ1-1,TRBV4-1,TGCGCCAGCAGCCCCCTCCCGGACAGGGGGTCGAACACTGAAGCTTTCTTT,CASSPLPDRGSNTEAFF
NA,NA,TRBJ1-1,TRBV6-5,TGTGCCAGCAGTCCCCCACAGAGGAACACTGAAGCTTTCTTT,CASSPPQRNTEAFF
TRBD2,NA,TRBJ2-7,TRBV28,TGTGCCAGCAGTCCTGGGACTAGCGGTTCGGCTGAGCAGTACTTC,CASSPGTSGSAEQYF
NA,NA,TRBJ2-3,TRBV2,TGTGCCAGCAGTCCTTCCACTAGCTTAGATACGCAGTATTTT,CASSPSTSLDTQYF
NA,NA,TRBJ1-3,TRBV7-9,TGTGCCAGCAGCTTAGGGACGGGGGGCGGAAACACCATATATTTT,CASSLGTGGGNTIYF
NA,NA,TRBJ2-6,TRBV4-2,TGTGCCAGCAGCCAGGACGGGACTGGGGCCAACGTCCTGACTTTC,CASSQDGTGANVLTF
TRBD2,NA,TRBJ2-1,TRBV29-1,TGCAGCGTCGTTGGTGGGAGGGGTCGGCAGTTCTTC,CSVVGGRGRQFF
NA,NA,TRBJ2-7,TRBV5-6,TGTGCCAGCAGTCCGGGCGGGTTATACGAGCAGTACTTC,CASSPGGLYEQYF
TRBD1,NA,TRBJ1-1,TRBV6-5,TGTGCCAGCAGTTCCACAGGGGCTGGCACTGAAGCTTTCTTT,CASSSTGAGTEAFF
TRBD2,NA,TRBJ2-1,TRBV9,TGTGCCAGCAGCGTAGTTCCAGCGGGAGGGGGCTACAATGAGCAGTTCTTC,CASSVVPAGGGYNEQFF
TRBD1,NA,TRBJ2-2,TRBV19,TGTGCCAGTCGATACGGGACAGGGGAAAGAGGCGGGGAGCTGTTTTTT,CASRYGTGERGGELFF
NA,NA,TRBJ1-1,TRBV10-3,TGTGCCATCAGTGCGAATTTTGGAGACAGGTTGAACACTGAAGCTTTCTTT,CAISANFGDRLNTEAFF
TRBD2,NA,TRBJ2-7,TRBV19,TGTGCCAGTAGTATAACTAGCGGGGCCACCTACGAGCAGTACTTC,CASSITSGATYEQYF
NA,NA,TRBJ2-3,TRBV19,TGTGCCAGTAGTACCAGGGCAGATACGCAGTATTTT,CASSTRADTQYF
TRBD1,NA,TRBJ2-7,TRBV6-5,TGTGCCAGCAGCCCACAGGGGCCCCACGAGCAGTACTTC,CASSPQGPHEQYF
TRBD1,NA,TRBJ1-1,TRBV27,TGTGCCAGCAGTTCGACAGGGGAGTCTTTGGCTTTCTTT,CASSSTGESLAFF
NA,NA,TRBJ2-3,TRBV5-1,TGCGCCAGCAGCGTGCAGGGCACAGATACGCAGTATTTT,CASSVQGTDTQYF
NA,NA,TRBJ2-3,TRBV7-8,TGTGCCAGCAGCTTAGTTGGGGGCGGCGATACGCAGTATTTT,CASSLVGGGDTQYF
NA,NA,TRBJ2-2,TRBV5-1,TGCGCCAGCAGCCCGACAGGAACGAACACCGGGGAGCTGTTTTTT,CASSPTGTNTGELFF
TRBD2,NA,TRBJ2-3,TRBV29-1,TGCAGCGTTCTAAGCGGGGGGGCCACAGATACGCAGTATTTT,CSVLSGGATDTQYF
NA,NA,TRBJ2-3,TRBV6-6,TGTGCCAGCAGTGACTTTATTTCAGATACGCAGTATTTT,CASSDFISDTQYF
NA,NA,TRBJ1-4,TRBV11-2,TGTGCCAGCAGCTTAGGGCCCCAGGGGTTGGGTGAAAAACTGTTTTTT,CASSLGPQGLGEKLFF
NA,NA,TRBJ2-2,TRBV19,TGTGCCAGTAGTAGCGCTTCGAACACCGGGGAGCTGTTTTTT,CASSSASNTGELFF
NA,NA,TRBJ1-1,TRBV6-1,TGTGCCAGCAGTGCCCGTCGGGGGGGGCCCGCTGAAGCTTTCTTT,CASSARRGGPAEAFF
TRBD2,once,TRBJ2-1,TRBV19,TGTGCCAGTAGTATACTAGCGGGAGGTTTTTACAATGAGCAGTTCTTC,CASSILAGGFYNEQFF
TRBD2,NA,TRBJ2-7,TRBV2,TGTGCCAGCAGTGGGCGGGAGAAGGTCGACGAGCAGTACTTC,CASSGREKVDEQYF
TRBD2,NA,TRBJ2-7,TRBV7-2,TGTGCCAGCAGGTTAGCGGGAGTATTCGAGCAGTACTTC,CASRLAGVFEQYF
NA,NA,TRBJ2-1,TRBV21-1,TGTGCCAGCAGCAAAGAATCCAGAGCGGGGGGCCGGGATGAGCAGTTCTTC,CASSKESRAGGRDEQFF
TRBD1,NA,TRBJ1-2,TRBV9,TGTGCCAGCAGCGTAGCGCAGGGGGCCAACTATGGCTACACCTTC,CASSVAQGANYGYTF
TRBD2,once,TRBJ2-1,TRBV15,TGTGCCACCAGCAGAGGTCCGGGACTAGCGAAGAATGAGCAGTTCTTC,CATSRGPGLAKNEQFF
NA,NA,TRBJ2-7,TRBV7-9,TGTGCCAGCAGCTTAGCGCGGCCAATAAACGAGCAGTACTTC,CASSLARPINEQYF